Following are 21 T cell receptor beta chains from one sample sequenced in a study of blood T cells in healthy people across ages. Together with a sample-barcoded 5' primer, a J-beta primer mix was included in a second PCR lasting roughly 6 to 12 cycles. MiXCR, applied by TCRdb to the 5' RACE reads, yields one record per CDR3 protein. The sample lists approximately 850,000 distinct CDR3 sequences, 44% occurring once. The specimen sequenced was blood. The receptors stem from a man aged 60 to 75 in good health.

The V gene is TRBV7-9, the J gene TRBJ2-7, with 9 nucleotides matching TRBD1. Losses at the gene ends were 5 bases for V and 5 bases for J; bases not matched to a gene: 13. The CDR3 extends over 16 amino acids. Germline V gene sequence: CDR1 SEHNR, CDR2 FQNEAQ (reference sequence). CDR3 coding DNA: TGTGCCAGCAGCCCCCCTACGGGACAGGGTTCCCACGAGCAGTACTTC. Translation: CASSPPTGQGSHEQYF.

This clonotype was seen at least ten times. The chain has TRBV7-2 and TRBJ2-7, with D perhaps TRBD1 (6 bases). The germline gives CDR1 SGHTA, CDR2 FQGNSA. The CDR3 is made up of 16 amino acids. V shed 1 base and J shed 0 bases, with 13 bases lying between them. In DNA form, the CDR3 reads TGTGCCAGCAGCTTAGGTGGGGGCATAAGCTCCTACGAGCAGTACTTC. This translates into CASSLGGGISSYEQYF.

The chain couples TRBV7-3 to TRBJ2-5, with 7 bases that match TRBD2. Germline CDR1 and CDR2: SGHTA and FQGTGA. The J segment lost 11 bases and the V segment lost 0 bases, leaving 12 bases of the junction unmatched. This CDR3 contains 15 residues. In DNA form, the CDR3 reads TGTGCCAGCAGCTTAACGGGAGGGGAATACAATGAGCAGTACTTC. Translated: CASSLTGGEYNEQYF.

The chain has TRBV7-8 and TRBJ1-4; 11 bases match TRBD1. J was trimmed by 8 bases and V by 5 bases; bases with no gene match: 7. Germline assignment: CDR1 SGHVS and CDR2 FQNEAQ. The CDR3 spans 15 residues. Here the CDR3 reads CASSTSGTGGEKLFF. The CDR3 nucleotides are TGTGCCAGCAGCACCTCCGGGACAGGGGGGGAAAAACTGTTTTTT.

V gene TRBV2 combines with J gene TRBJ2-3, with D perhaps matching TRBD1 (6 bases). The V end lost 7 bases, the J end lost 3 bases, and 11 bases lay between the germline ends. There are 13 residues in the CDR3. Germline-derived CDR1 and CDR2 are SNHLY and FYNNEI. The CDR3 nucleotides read TGTGCCAGCAATGGGGGCGGTACAGATACGCAGTATTTT. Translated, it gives CASNGGGTDTQYF.

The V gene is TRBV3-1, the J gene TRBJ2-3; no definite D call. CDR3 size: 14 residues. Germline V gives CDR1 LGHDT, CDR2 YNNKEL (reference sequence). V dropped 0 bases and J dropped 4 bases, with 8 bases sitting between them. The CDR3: CASSQDRQADTQYF. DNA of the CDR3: TGTGCCAGCAGCCAAGATAGGCAGGCAGATACGCAGTATTTT.

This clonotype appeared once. CDR3 bases: TGCAGTGCTAGAGATACTGAGGGTATAGGGGGTGAGCAGTTCTTC. Amino acid sequence: CSARDTEGIGGEQFF. V gene TRBV20-1 combines with J gene TRBJ2-1; D is perhaps TRBD1 (6 bases). Germline values: CDR1 DFQATT, CDR2 SNEGSKA (reference sequence). The CDR3 spans 15 residues. Trimming left V 0 bases short and J 9 bases short, with 18 bases between.

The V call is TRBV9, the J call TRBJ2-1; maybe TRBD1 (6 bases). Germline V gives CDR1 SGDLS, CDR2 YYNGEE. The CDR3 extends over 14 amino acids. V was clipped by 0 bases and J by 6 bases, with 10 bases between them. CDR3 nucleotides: TGTGCCAGCAGCGTAGGGCAGGGGCTCAATGAGCAGTTCTTC. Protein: CASSVGQGLNEQFF.

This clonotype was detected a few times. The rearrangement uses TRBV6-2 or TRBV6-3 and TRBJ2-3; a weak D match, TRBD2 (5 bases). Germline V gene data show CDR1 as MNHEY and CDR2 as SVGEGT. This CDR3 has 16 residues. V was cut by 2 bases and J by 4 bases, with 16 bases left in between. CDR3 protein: CASSYQLESVSDTQYF. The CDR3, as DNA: TGTGCCAGCAGTTACCAACTAGAGTCTGTTTCAGATACGCAGTATTTT.

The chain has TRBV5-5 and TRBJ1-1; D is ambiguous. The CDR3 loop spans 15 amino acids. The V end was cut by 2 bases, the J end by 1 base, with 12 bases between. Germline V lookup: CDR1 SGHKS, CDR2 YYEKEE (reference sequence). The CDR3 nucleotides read TGTGCCAGCAGCTTCCTCGACACCAAGAACACTGAAGCTTTCTTT. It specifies CASSFLDTKNTEAFF.

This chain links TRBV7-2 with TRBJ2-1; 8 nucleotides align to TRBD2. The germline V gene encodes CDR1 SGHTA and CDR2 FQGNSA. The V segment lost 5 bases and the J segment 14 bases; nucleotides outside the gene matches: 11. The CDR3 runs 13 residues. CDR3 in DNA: TGTGCCAGCAGCCTGATCGTTAGCGGGGATAAGTTCTTC. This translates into CASSLIVSGDKFF.

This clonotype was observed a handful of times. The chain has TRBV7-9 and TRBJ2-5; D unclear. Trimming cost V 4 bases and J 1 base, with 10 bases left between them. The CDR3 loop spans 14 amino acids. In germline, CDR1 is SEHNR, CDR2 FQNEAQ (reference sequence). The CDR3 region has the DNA TGTGCCAGCAGCTCCCCTCGGTTCCAAGAGACCCAGTACTTC. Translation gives CASSSPRFQETQYF.

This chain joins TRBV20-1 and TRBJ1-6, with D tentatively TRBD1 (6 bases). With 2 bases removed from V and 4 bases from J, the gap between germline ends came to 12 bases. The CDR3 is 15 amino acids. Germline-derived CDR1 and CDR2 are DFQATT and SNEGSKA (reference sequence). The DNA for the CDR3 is TGCAGTGCTAGATTACAGGGATTTTATAATTCACCCCTCCACTTT. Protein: CSARLQGFYNSPLHF.

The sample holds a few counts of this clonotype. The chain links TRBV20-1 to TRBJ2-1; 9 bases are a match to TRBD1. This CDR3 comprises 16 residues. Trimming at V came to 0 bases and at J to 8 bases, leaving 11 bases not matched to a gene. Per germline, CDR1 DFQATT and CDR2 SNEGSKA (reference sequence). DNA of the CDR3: TGCAGTGCTAGAGATACCGGGACAGGGTTTGTAGATGAGCAGTTCTTC. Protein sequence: CSARDTGTGFVDEQFF.

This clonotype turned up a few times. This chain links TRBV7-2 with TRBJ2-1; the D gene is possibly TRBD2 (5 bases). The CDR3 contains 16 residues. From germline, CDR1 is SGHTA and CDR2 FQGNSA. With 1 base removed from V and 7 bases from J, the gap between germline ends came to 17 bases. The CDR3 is CASSLDLSEALNEQFF. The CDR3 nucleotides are TGTGCCAGCAGCTTAGATCTTAGCGAGGCCCTTAATGAGCAGTTCTTC.

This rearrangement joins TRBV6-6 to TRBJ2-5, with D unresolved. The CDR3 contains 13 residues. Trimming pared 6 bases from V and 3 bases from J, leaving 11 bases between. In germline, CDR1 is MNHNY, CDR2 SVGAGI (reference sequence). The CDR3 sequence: CASRVTWKETQYF. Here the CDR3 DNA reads TGTGCCAGCAGAGTGACTTGGAAAGAGACCCAGTACTTC.

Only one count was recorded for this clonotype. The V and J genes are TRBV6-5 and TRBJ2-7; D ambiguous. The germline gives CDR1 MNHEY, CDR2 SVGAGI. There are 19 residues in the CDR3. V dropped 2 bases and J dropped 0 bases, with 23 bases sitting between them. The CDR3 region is CASSYNSGLWGERSYEQYF. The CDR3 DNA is TGTGCCAGCAGTTACAATTCGGGCCTTTGGGGTGAGCGCTCCTACGAGCAGTACTTC.

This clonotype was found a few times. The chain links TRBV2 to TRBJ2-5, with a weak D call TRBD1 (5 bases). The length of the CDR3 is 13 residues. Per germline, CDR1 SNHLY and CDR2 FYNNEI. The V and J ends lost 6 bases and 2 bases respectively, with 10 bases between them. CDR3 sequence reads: CASRKDSQETQYF. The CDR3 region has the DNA TGTGCCAGCAGGAAAGACAGTCAAGAGACCCAGTACTTC. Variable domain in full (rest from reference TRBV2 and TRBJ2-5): EPEVTQTPSHQVTQMGQEVILRCVPISNHLYFYWYRQILGQKVEFLVSFYNNEISEKSEIFDDQFSVERPDGSNFTLKIRSTKLEDSAMYFCASRKDSQETQYFGPGTRLLVL.

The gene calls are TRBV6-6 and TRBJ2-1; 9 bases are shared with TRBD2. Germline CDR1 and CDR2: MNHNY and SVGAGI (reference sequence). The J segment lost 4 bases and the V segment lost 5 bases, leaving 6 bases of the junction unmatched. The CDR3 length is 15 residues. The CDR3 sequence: CASSILAGRYNEQFF. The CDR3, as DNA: TGTGCCAGCAGTATTCTAGCGGGGCGATACAATGAGCAGTTCTTC.

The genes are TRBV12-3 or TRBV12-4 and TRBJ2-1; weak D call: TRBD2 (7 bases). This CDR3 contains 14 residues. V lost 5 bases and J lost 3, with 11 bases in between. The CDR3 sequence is CASSPGGFYNEQFF. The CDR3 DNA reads TGTGCCAGCAGTCCGGGGGGCTTCTACAATGAGCAGTTCTTC.

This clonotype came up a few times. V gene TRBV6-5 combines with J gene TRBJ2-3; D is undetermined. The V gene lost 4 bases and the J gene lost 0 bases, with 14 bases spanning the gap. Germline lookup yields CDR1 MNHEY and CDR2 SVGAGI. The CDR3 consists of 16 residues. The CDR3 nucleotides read TGTGCCAGCAGTTCGGGTCCGACCCTTAGCACAGATACGCAGTATTTT. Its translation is CASSSGPTLSTDTQYF.